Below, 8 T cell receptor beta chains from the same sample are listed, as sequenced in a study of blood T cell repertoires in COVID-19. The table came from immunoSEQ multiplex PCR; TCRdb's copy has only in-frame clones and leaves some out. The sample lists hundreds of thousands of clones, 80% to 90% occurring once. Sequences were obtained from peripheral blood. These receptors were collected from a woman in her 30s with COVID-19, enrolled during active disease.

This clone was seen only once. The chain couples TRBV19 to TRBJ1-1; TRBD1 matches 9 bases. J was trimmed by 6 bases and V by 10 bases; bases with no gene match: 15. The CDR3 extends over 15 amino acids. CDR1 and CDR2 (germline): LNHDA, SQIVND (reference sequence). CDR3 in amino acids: CATSSSRRTGAEAFF. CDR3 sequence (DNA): TGTGCCACCTCTTCCTCCCGGAGGACAGGGGCTGAAGCTTTCTTT.

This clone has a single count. The CDR3 loop reads CASSRNSGQYEQYF. Here the CDR3 DNA reads TGTGCCAGCAGCCGGAATAGCGGGCAGTACGAGCAGTACTTC. The V call is TRBV3-1 (or the pseudogene TRBV3-2), the J call TRBJ2-7; 7 bases match TRBD2. The V segment lost 4 bases and the J segment 4 bases; nucleotides outside the gene matches: 7. Per germline, CDR1 LGHDT and CDR2 YNNKEL (reference sequence). The CDR3 totals 14 residues.

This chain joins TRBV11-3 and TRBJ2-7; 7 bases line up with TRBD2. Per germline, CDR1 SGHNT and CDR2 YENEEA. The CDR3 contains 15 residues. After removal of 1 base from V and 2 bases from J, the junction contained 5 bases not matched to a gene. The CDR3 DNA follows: TGTGCCAGCAGCTTAGGCGCTAGCGGAGCCTACGAGCAGTACGTC. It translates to CASSLGASGAYEQYV.

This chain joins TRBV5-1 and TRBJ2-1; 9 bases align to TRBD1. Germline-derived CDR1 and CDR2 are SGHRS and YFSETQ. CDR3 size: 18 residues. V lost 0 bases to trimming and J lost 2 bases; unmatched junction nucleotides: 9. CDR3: CASSLAPPWDRAYNEQFF. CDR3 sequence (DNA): TGCGCCAGCAGCTTGGCGCCCCCGTGGGACAGGGCCTACAATGAGCAGTTCTTC.

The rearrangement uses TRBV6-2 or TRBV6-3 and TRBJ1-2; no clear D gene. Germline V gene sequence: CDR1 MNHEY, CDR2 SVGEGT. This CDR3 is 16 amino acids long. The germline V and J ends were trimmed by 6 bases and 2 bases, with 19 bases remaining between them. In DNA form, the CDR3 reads TGTGCCAGCAGCCTACCCAGGAGGCCGCCAAACTATGGCTACACCTTC. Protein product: CASSLPRRPPNYGYTF.

This CDR3 reads CASSLTGTGYGYTF. In nucleotides, the CDR3 is TGTGCCAGCAGTTTAACCGGGACTGGCTATGGCTACACCTTC. The V gene is TRBV28, the J gene TRBJ1-2, with D possibly TRBD1 on 5 matching bases. The CDR3 is made up of 14 amino acids. Between the trimmed V and J ends, which lost 2 bases and 4 bases, there was a span of 11 bases. Germline values: CDR1 MDHEN, CDR2 SYDVKM.

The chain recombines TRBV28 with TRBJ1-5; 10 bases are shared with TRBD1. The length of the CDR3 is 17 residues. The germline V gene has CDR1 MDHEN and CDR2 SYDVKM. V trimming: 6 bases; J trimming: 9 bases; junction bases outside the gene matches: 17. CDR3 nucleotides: TGTGCCAGCAGATACACCGGAGACAGGGGGCATGGGGTGCCCCAGCATTTT. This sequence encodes CASRYTGDRGHGVPQHF.

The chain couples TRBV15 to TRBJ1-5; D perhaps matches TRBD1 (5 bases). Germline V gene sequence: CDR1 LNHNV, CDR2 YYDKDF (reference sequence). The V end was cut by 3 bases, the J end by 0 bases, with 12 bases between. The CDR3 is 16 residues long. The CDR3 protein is CATSRTAWASNQPQHF. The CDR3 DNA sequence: TGTGCCACCAGCAGGACAGCTTGGGCTAGCAATCAGCCCCAGCATTTT.